Described below is a single TCR beta chain sequence and its context. Antigen unknown. Vbeta (60) and Jbeta (13) primers were used in the PCR. Repertoires were generated with immunoSEQ multiplex PCR, while TCRdb's copy carries only in-frame clones and drops some. The repertoire has 150,000 to 200,000 clones, roughly 73% of them found once; the top ten carry around 8.3%. This entry comes from a study of cytomegalovirus exposure and HLA in healthy donors. The CDR3 consists of 16 residues. Between the trimmed V and J ends, which lost 3 bases and 10 bases, there was a span of 19 bases. Per the germline V gene, CDR1 is ENHRY and CDR2 is SYGVKD. Study conclusions and caveats: What was likely a sequencing artifact was a cluster of highly shared sequence variants. Data from an earlier analysis indicated that most TCR beta V segments were productive either about 87% or about 30% of the time. Across donors, most TCRs were seen rarely, yet some public ones were widespread.

Sequencing input: PBMCs. This sequence joins TRBV10-3 and TRBJ1-6, with D possibly matching TRBD1 (6 bases). The TCR originated in a woman in her forties in good health and CMV-seropositive. CDR3 in DNA: TGTGCCATCAGTGAAACCCCCCCAGGGGAAGGATCACCCCTCCACTTT. Its protein product is CAISETPPGEGSPLHF.